This T cell receptor (beta chain) was documented in a study of spatial heterogeneity in lung cancer. Study overall: In tumor regions, TCR transcript counts tracked strongly with a T cell module score from matched bulk RNA-seq. Study-wide findings and caveats: How many expanded intratumoral alpha and beta TCRs were present tracked the tumor mutation count, which was a count of nonsynonymous mutations.

This CDR3 spans 13 amino acids. V gave up 4 bases and J gave up 5 bases, with 8 bases separating them. CDR1 and CDR2 (germline): MNHEY, SVGAGI. TCRdb recomputed calls from the 5' RACE reads with MiXCR, one row per CDR3 protein. The sample lists under 7,500 distinct CDR3 sequences; 14% were seen once. This clonotype has at least ten counts. Its antigen is unknown. Time point reported: sample taken at primary tumor resection. This sample comprised lung tumor tissue, obtained at surgery. This clonotype originated in a female donor with early-stage non-small cell lung cancer. The chain recombines TRBV6-5 with TRBJ2-2, with D unresolved. The CDR3 DNA reads TGTGCCAGCAGTTTATGGTGGACCGGGGAGCTGTTTTTT. Translated, it gives CASSLWWTGELFF.